The 14 T cell receptor beta chains given below trace back to one sample, sequenced in a study of STAT5B mutations in CD4+ large granular lymphocyte leukemia (dated by TCRdb to 2022 to 2024). Libraries were made using the immunoSEQ multiplex PCR assay. TCRdb retrieved this table from immuneACCESS and kept in-frame rearrangements only. Not all clones are present; in checked studies, unresolved V genes account for under half, and no reason is known for the remainder. The sample yields more than 25,000 clones; under 85% were counted once. About 6% of the sample is held by the ten biggest clonotypes. The sequencing input was CD4+ T cells from blood buffy coats. These receptors all come from a human donor in good health.

The table lists this clone with a count of one. The chain couples TRBV7-2 to TRBJ2-5; 8 bases fit TRBD2. V trimming: 3 bases; J trimming: 9 bases; junction bases outside the gene matches: 12. Per the germline V gene, CDR1 is SGHTA and CDR2 is FQGNSA. This CDR3 contains 15 residues. CDR3 nucleotides: TGTGCCAGCAGCTTCCAAGCGGGGGCCAAGACGGCCCAGTACTTC. Amino acid sequence: CASSFQAGAKTAQYF.

Remarks on this clone: The same CDR3 can be traced to other DNA sequences in this sample. This chain connects TRBV7-2 to TRBJ2-7; D uncertain. CDR3 length: 13 residues. Germline V gene sequence: CDR1 SGHTA, CDR2 FQGNSA. V gave up 1 base and J gave up 4 bases, with 8 bases separating them. CDR3 sequence: CASSLVGGYEQYF. DNA of the CDR3: TGTGCCAGCAGCTTAGTGGGTGGTTACGAGCAGTACTTC.

The chain joins TRBV5-1 to TRBJ2-5, with D perhaps TRBD1 (6 bases). V lost 4 bases and J 5 bases, leaving 15 bases between the germline ends. CDR3 length: 14 amino acids. Germline CDR1 SGHRS, CDR2 YFSETQ. CDR3 residues: CASSVQGLGETQYF. The CDR3 DNA reads as TGCGCCAGCAGCGTACAGGGATTGGGGGAGACCCAGTACTTC.

The J gene is TRBJ2-1, the V gene TRBV7-2; tentative D call: TRBD2 (7 bases). The CDR3 sequence is 15 residues long. CDR1 SGHTA and CDR2 FQGNSA come from the germline V gene. V was clipped by 0 bases and J by 3 bases, with 9 bases between them. The CDR3 sequence: CASSLAGGHYNEQFF. CDR3 nucleotide sequence: TGTGCCAGCAGCTTAGCGGGGGGGCACTACAATGAGCAGTTCTTC.

This clone is a singleton in its sample. The chain has TRBV7-2 and TRBJ1-2, with a tentative D call TRBD1 (6 bases). Trimming left V 5 bases short and J 4 bases short, with 17 bases between. The CDR3 runs to 15 residues. CDR1 is SGHTA and CDR2 is FQGNSA in the germline V gene. CDR3 in DNA: TGTGCCAGCAGCCTGGGCGGGGGCAGCTTCTATGGCTACACCTTC. Protein product: CASSLGGGSFYGYTF. Together with reference TRBV7-2 and TRBJ1-2, the CDR3 gives the full variable domain: GAGVSQSPSNKVTEKGKDVELRCDPISGHTALYWYRQSLGQGLEFLIYFQGNSAPDKSGLPSDRFSAERTGGSVSTLTIQRTQQEDSAVYLCASSLGGGSFYGYTFGSGTRLTVV.

This clone was seen a few times. This chain links TRBV2 with TRBJ1-5, with TRBD1 matching over 8 bases. CDR3 size: 18 residues. CDR1 and CDR2 (germline): SNHLY, FYNNEI. The V and J ends lost 4 bases and 0 bases, in that order; junction bases with no gene match: 11. The CDR3, as DNA: TGTGCCAGCAGTGGGCGGGACAGGAGGGCTAATAGCAATCAGCCCCAGCATTTT. Encoded protein: CASSGRDRRANSNQPQHF.

The chain carries TRBV6-6 and TRBJ1-5; no firm D call. Germline CDR1 and CDR2: MNHNY and SVGAGI (reference sequence). The CDR3 covers 12 residues. Trimming took 2 bases from V and 4 from J, leaving 3 bases between them. The CDR3 is CASSYLNQPQHF. The CDR3 coding sequence is TGTGCCAGCAGTTACCTAAATCAGCCCCAGCATTTT.

The chain uses TRBV11-2 and TRBJ1-6, with 8 bases lining up with TRBD1. Germline V gene data show CDR1 as SGHAT and CDR2 as FQNNGV. The CDR3 loop spans 15 amino acids. With V trimmed by 2 bases and J by 10 bases, 7 bases remained unmatched. The CDR3, as DNA: TGTGCCAGCAGCTTACAGGGGGCGAGGAACTCACCCCTCCACTTT. Its protein product is CASSLQGARNSPLHF.

This clone appeared once. The J gene is TRBJ2-3, the V gene TRBV10-2; TRBD2 is a possible D gene (5 bases). Germline CDR1 reads WSHSY; CDR2 reads SAAADI. V was trimmed by 6 bases and J by 1 base, leaving 8 bases between them. The CDR3 sequence is 13 residues long. CDR3 nucleotides: TGCGCCAGCAGACGGGAACGCACAGATACGCAGTATTTT. Its translation is CASRRERTDTQYF.

This clone was counted between two and nine times. The chain employs TRBV29-1 and TRBJ1-1; D is unclear. Germline CDR1 is SQVTM and CDR2 is ANQGSEA. The length of the CDR3 is 13 residues. Trimming stripped 4 bases from V and 0 bases from J, with 9 bases between. The CDR3 loop is CSVGGVMNTEAFF. In DNA, the CDR3 is TGCAGCGTTGGAGGTGTAATGAACACTGAAGCTTTCTTT.

The V call is TRBV14, the J call TRBJ2-3; D may match TRBD1 or TRBD2 (5 bases each). The V and J ends lost 4 bases and 5 bases respectively, with 10 bases between them. The germline CDR1 and CDR2 sequences are SGHDN and FVKESK. This CDR3 region has 13 residues. In nucleotides, the CDR3 is TGTGCCAGCAGCCTAATTGGGGGAGATACGCAGTATTTT. Protein product: CASSLIGGDTQYF.

V is TRBV5-4 and J is TRBJ1-1, with TRBD1 as a possible D gene (6 bases). The V end was cut by 0 bases, the J end by 6 bases, with 9 bases between. CDR1 is SGHNT, CDR2 YYREEE, per germline (reference sequence). The CDR3 runs to 13 residues. The chain's CDR3 is CASSLDRGAEAFF. CDR3 coding DNA: TGTGCCAGCAGCTTGGATAGGGGGGCTGAAGCTTTCTTT.

This chain connects TRBV18 to TRBJ2-5; D uncertain. The germline V and J ends were trimmed by 0 bases and 4 bases, with 9 bases remaining between them. CDR3 length equals 14 residues. Germline loops: CDR1 KGHSH, CDR2 LQKENI. As DNA, the CDR3 is TGTGCCAGCTCACCACCGGCCCCCTCAGAGACCCAGTACTTC. The encoded protein is CASSPPAPSETQYF.

V and J are TRBV18 and TRBJ1-3, with a possible D match to TRBD1 (5 bases). CDR3 size: 16 residues. Trimming removed 2 bases from V and 0 bases from J, with 11 bases in between. CDR1 and CDR2 from the germline V gene are KGHSH and LQKENI. The CDR3 nucleotides read TGTGCCAGCTCACCAGGGACCCCGAGCTCTGGAAACACCATATATTTT. This translates into CASSPGTPSSGNTIYF.